This T cell receptor (beta chain) was found in a study of CD8 T cells in Susac syndrome. Study as a whole: Patients with Susac syndrome were therapy-naive, on corticosteroids, or on intravenous immunoglobulin alone at the time that blood was drawn.

Reverse transcription of roughly 0.45 to 1 ug RNA used random hexamers. TCRdb processed the immunoSEQ multiplex PCR reads anew with MiXCR; each CDR3 protein has one entry. The repertoire has approximately 180,000 distinct CDR3 sequences, more than 85% of them found once; the top ten carry approximately 0.086%. Trimming stripped 4 bases from V and 8 bases from J, with 14 bases between. The CDR3 has 13 residues. Looked up from germline, CDR1 is SGHKS and CDR2 is YYEKEE (reference sequence). TEMRA cells were enriched by FACS, and CD4+ and CD8+ T cells were negatively isolated. This clonotype was found once.

The clonotype was recovered from a human donor with Susac syndrome. J is TRBJ2-3 and V is TRBV5-5, with D uncertain. Sequences were obtained from CD4+ T cells from PBMCs. For the CDR3, the DNA is TGTGCCAGCAGCCCGGATATGTGGGGTACGCAGTATTTT. Amino acids: CASSPDMWGTQYF.